This note documents a single T cell receptor beta chain sequence. This CDR3 contains 16 residues. Trimming took 1 base from V and 5 from J, leaving 18 bases between them. The germline V gene encodes CDR1 LNHDA and CDR2 SQIVND (reference sequence). This record belongs to a study of blood T cell repertoires in COVID-19. Overall study context: Acute and convalescent COVID-19 specimens originated in the United States, Italy and Spain. Sources were T cells, B-cell-depleted T cells, or PBMCs; the material itself was cDNA or gDNA.

As handled by the study authors: By means of reference gene primer amplification, nucleated cell counts were estimated. Sequencing was performed with immunoSEQ multiplex PCR; in TCRdb, only in-frame clones are kept and a portion is missing. Clone size and V and J calls were adopted from that table, with D and trimming inferred from the DNA. The sample lists about 270,000 clones; around 86% were seen once. The sequenced material came from peripheral blood. This clonotype was sampled from a man aged 35 to 55 who had recovered from COVID-19. This chain connects TRBV19 to TRBJ2-7; a weak D match, TRBD1 (6 bases). CDR3 DNA: TGTGCCAGTAGTATAGGCTTTTCCAGGGGAGTTGACGAGCAGTACTTC. Protein product: CASSIGFSRGVDEQYF. Looking up the rest from reference TRBV19 and TRBJ2-7 gives the full variable domain: DGGITQSPKYLFRKEGQNVTLSCEQNLNHDAMYWYRQDPGQGLRLIYYSQIVNDFQKGDIAEGYSVSREKKESFPLTVTSAQKNPTAFYLCASSIGFSRGVDEQYFGPGTRLTVT.